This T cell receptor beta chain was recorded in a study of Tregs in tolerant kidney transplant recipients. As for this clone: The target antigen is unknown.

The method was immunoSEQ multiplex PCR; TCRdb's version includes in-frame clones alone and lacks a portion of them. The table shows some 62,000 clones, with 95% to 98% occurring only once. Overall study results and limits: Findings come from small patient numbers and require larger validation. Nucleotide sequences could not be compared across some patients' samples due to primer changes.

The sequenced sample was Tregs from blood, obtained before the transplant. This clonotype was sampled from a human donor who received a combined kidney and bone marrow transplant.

The CDR3: CASSATGGRGSPLHF. The CDR3 DNA reads TGTGCCAGCAGCGCAACAGGGGGACGAGGTTCACCCCTCCACTTT. The rearrangement uses TRBV9 and TRBJ1-6; TRBD1 matches 8 bases. The J segment lost 9 bases and the V segment lost 3 bases, leaving 8 bases of the junction unmatched. Looked up from germline, CDR1 is SGDLS and CDR2 is YYNGEE. The CDR3 loop spans 15 amino acids.